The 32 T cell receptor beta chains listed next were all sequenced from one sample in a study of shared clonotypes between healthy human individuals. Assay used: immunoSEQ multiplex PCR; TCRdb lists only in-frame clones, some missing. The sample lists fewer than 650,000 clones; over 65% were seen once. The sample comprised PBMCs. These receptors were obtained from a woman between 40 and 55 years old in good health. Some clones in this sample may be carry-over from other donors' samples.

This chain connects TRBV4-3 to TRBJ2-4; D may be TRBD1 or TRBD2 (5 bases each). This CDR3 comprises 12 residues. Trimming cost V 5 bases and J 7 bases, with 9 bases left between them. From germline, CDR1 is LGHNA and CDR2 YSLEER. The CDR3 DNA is TGCGCCAGCAGCAACGAGGGGAACATTCAGTACTTC. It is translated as CASSNEGNIQYF.

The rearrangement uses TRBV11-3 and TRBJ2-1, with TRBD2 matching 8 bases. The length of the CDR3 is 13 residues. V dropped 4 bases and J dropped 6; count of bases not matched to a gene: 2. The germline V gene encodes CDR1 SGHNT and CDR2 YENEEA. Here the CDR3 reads CASSWTSLNEQFF. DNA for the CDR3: TGTGCCAGCAGCTGGACTAGCCTCAATGAGCAGTTCTTC.

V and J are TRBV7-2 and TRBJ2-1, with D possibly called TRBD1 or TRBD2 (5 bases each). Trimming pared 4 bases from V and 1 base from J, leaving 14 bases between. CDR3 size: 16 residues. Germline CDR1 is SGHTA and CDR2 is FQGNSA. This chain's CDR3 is CASSSRDPGSYNEQFF. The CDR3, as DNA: TGTGCCAGCAGCTCCCGGGACCCAGGGTCCTACAATGAGCAGTTCTTC.

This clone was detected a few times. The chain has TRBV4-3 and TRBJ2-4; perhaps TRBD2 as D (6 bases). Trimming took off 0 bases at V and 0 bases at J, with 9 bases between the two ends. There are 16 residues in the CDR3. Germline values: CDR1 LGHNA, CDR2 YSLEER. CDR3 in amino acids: CASSQDQEGAKNIQYF. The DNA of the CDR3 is TGCGCCAGCAGCCAAGACCAGGAGGGAGCCAAAAACATTCAGTACTTC.

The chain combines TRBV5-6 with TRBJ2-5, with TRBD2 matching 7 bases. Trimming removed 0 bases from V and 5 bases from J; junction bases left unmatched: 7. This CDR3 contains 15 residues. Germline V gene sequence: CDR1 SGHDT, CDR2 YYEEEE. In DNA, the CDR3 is TGTGCCAGCAGCTTGGCAGGCGGGAGCCGGGAGACCCAGTACTTC. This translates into CASSLAGGSRETQYF.

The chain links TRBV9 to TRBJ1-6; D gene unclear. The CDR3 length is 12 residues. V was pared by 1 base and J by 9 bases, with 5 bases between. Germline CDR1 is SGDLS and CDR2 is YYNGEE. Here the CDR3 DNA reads TGTGCCAGCAGCGTACCCCCTTCACCCCTCCACTTT. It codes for CASSVPPSPLHF.

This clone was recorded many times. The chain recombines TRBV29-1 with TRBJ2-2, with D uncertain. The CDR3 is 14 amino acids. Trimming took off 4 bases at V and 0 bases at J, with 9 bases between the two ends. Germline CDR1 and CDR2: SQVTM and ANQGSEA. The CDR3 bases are TGCAGCGTTGGTAACAACGCGAACACCGGGGAGCTGTTTTTT. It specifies CSVGNNANTGELFF.

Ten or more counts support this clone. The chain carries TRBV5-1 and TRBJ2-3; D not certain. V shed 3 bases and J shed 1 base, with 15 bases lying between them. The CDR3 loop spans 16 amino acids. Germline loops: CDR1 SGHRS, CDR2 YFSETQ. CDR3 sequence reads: CASSSTGPSGTDTQYF. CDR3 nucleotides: TGCGCCAGCAGCTCAACTGGCCCGTCGGGCACAGATACGCAGTATTTT.

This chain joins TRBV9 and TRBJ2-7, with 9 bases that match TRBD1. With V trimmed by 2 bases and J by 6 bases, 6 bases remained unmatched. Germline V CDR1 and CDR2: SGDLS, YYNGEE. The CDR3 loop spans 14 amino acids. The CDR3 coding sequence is TGTGCCAGCAGCGTCGGTACAGGGGGCCCCGAGCAGTACTTC. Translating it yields CASSVGTGGPEQYF.

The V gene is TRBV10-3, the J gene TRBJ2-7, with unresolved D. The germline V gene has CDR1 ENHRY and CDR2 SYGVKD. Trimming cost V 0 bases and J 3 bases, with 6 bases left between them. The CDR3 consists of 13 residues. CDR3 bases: TGTGCCATCAGTGAGTCGGGAAGCTACGAGCAGTACTTC. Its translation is CAISESGSYEQYF.

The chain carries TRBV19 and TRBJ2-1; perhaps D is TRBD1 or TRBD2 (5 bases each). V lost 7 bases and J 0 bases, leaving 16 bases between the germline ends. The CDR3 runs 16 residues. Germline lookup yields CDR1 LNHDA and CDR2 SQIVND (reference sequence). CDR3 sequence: CASNGGAVHSYNEQFF. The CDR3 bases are TGTGCCAGTAATGGGGGAGCGGTCCACTCCTACAATGAGCAGTTCTTC.

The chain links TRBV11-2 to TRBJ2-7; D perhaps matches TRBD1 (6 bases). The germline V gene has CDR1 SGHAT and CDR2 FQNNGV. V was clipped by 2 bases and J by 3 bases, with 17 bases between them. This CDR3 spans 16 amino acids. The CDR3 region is CASSLTGLGNSYEQYF. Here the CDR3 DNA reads TGTGCCAGCAGCTTAACAGGGCTAGGAAATAGCTACGAGCAGTACTTC.

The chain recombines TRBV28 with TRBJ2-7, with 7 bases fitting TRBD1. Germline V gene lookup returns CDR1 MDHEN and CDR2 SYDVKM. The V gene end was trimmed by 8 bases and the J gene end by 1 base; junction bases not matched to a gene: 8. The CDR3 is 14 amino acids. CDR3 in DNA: TGTGCCAGCGCCCTTACAGGGGATTCCTACGAGCAGTACTTC. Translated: CASALTGDSYEQYF.

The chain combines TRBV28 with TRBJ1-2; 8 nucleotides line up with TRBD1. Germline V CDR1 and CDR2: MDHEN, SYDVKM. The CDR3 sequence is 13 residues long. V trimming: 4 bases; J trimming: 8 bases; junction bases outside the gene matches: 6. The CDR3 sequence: CASSSGQGRGYTF. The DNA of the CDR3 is TGTGCCAGCAGTTCCGGACAGGGTCGCGGCTACACCTTC.

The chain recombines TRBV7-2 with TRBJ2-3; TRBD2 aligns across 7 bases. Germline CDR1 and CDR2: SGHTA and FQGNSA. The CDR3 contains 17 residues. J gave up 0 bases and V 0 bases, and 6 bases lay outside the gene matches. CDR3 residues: CASSLAGGSPSTDTQYF. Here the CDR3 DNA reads TGTGCCAGCAGCTTAGCGGGCGGGAGCCCAAGCACAGATACGCAGTATTTT.

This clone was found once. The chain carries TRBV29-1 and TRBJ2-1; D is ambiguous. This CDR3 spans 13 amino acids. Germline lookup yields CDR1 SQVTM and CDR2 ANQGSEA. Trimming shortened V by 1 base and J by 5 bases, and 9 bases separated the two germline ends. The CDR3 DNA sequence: TGCAGCGTTGAAGCAGGTGGACACAATGAGCAGTTCTTC. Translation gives CSVEAGGHNEQFF.

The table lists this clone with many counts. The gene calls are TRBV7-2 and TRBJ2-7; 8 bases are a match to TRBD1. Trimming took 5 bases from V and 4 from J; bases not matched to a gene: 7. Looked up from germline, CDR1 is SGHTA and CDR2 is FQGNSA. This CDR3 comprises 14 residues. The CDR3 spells CASSQGQGGYEQYF. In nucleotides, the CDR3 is TGTGCCAGCAGCCAAGGACAGGGTGGGTACGAGCAGTACTTC.

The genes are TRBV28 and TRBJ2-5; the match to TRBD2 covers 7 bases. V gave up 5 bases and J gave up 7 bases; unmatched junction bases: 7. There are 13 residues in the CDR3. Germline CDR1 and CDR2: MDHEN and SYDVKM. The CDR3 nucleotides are TGTGCCAGCAGTAGGAACGGGGAGGGGACCCAGTACTTC. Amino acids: CASSRNGEGTQYF.

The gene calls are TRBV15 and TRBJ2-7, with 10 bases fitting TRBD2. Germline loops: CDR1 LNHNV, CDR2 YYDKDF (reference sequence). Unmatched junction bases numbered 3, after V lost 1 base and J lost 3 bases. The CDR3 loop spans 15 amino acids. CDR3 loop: CATSRASSGSYEQYF. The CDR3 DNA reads TGTGCCACCAGCAGAGCCTCTAGCGGGAGCTACGAGCAGTACTTC.

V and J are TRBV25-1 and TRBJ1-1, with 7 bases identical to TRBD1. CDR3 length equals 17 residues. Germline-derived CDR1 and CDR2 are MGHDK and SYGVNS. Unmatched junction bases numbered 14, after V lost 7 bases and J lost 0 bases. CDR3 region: CASTAAATGYMNTEAFF. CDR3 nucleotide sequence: TGTGCCAGCACCGCCGCCGCGACAGGGTACATGAACACTGAAGCTTTCTTT.

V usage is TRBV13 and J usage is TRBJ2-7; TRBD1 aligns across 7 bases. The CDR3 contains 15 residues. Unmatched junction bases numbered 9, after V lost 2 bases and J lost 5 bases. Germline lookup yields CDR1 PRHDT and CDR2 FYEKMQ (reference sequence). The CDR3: CASSLRGEGAHEQYF. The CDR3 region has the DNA TGTGCCAGCAGCTTAAGGGGAGAGGGGGCCCACGAGCAGTACTTC.

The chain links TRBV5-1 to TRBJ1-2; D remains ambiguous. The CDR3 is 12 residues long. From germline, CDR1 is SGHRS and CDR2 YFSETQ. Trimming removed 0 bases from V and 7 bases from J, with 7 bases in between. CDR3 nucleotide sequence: TGCGCCAGCAGCTTGGATTGGGGTGGCTACACCTTC. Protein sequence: CASSLDWGGYTF.

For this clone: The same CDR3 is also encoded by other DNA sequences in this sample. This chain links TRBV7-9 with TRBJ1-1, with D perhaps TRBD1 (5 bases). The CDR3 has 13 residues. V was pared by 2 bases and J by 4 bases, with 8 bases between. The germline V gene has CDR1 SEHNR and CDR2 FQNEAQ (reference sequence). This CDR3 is CASSLQGGTEAFF. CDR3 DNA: TGTGCCAGCAGCTTACAGGGCGGCACTGAAGCTTTCTTT.

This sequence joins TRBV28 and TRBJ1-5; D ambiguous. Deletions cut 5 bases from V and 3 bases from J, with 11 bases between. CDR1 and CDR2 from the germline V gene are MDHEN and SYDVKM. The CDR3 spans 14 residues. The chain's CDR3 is CASSRRVFNQPQHF. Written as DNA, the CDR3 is TGTGCCAGCAGTCGTAGGGTATTCAATCAGCCCCAGCATTTT.

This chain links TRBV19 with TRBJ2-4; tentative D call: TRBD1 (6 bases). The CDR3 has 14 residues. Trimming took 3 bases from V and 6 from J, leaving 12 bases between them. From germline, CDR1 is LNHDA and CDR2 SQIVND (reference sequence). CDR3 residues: CASSIPGAGNIQYF. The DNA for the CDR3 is TGTGCCAGTAGTATTCCAGGGGCAGGAAACATTCAGTACTTC.

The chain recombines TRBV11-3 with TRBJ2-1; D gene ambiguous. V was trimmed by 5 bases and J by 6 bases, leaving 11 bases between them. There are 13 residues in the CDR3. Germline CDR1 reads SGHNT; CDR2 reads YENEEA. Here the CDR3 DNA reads TGTGCCAGCAGCCCTGAGGAACTCAATGAGCAGTTCTTC. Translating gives CASSPEELNEQFF.

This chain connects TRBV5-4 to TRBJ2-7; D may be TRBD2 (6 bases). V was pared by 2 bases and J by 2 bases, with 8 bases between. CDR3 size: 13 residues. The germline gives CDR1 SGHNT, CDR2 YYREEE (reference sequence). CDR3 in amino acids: CASSFGLTYEQYF. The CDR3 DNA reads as TGTGCCAGCAGCTTTGGACTAACCTACGAGCAGTACTTC.

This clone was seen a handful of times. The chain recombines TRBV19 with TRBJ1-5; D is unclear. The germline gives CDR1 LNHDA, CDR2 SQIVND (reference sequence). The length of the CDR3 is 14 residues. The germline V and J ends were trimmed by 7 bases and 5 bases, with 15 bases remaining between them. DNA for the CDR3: TGTGCCAGTAATCCCGACTGGTGGGATCAGCCCCAGCATTTT. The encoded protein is CASNPDWWDQPQHF.

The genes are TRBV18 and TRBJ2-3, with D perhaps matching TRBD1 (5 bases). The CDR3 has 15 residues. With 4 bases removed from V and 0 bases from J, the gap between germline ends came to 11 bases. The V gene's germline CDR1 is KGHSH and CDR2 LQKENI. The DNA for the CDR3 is TGTGCCAGCTCACTAGGGGTGGCTAGCACAGATACGCAGTATTTT. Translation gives CASSLGVASTDTQYF.

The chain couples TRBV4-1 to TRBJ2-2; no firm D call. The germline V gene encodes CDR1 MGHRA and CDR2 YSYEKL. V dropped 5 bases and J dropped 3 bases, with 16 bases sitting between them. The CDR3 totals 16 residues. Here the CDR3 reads CASSKGPSRDTGELFF. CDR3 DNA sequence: TGCGCCAGCAGCAAAGGACCATCAAGGGACACCGGGGAGCTGTTTTTT.

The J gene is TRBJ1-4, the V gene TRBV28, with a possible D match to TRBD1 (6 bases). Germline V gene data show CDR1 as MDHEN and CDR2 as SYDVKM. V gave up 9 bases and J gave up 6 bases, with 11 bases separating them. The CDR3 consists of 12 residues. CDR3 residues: CASLGGDEKLFF. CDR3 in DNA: TGTGCCAGTTTGGGGGGCGATGAAAAACTGTTTTTT.

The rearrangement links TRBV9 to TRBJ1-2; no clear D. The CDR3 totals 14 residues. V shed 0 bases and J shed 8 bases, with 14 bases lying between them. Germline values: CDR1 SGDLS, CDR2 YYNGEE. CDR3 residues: CASSVGGSGWGYTF. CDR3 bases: TGTGCCAGCAGCGTAGGAGGTTCGGGGTGGGGCTACACCTTC.